This T cell receptor (beta chain) was captured by sequencing in a study of regulatory T cells in long-lasting Graves disease. In building TCR beta libraries, iRepertoire HTBI primers were used together with Arm-PCR of CDR3 regions. TCRdb analysed the multiplex PCR reads with MiXCR anew, one entry per CDR3 protein. The data show 600,000 to 650,000 distinct CDR3 sequences, around 15% seen once. In its sample, this clonotype was seen many times. The CDR3 covers 16 residues. Trimming cost V 0 bases and J 4 bases, with 16 bases left between them. Germline CDR1 reads DFQATT; CDR2 reads SNEGSKA (reference sequence). Time point reported: newly diagnosed GD, antithyroid drugs for less than 3 months. RNA isolated from PBMCs was used to make the TCR library. The data were also submitted as part of a second study, on T cells in Graves' hyperthyroidism and ophthalmopathy.

V and J are TRBV20-1 and TRBJ1-5; D is unclear. The sample in question was peripheral blood mononuclear cells (PBMCs), obtained at new diagnosis, from a patient treated with antithyroid drugs. This receptor was obtained from a woman aged 25 to 39 with Graves disease. The CDR3 nucleotides read TGCAGTGCTAGAGAAGTGGTTGGCAGGAGAAATCAGCCCCAGCATTTT. Its translation: CSAREVVGRRNQPQHF.